Listed below are T cell receptor beta chains from one sample, sequenced in a study of blood T cell repertoires in COVID-19. TCRdb's table, derived via immunoSEQ multiplex PCR, lists solely in-frame clones and lacks some. The repertoire holds about 160,000 clones, 70% to 90% seen once, with 9.5% to 13% in the top ten. The sample taken for sequencing was peripheral blood. Receptor source: a human donor in a cohort sampled during active COVID-19. The CDR3 runs from the conserved cysteine through the conserved F or W. Fields, in order: J gene, clone size, V gene, D gene, CDR3 protein, CDR3 DNA. A D gene is named only where the DNA matches it firmly. Part of the rows lack a size; the others show once, few, many or a class for expanded clones.

j_gene: TRBJ1-1
abundance: .
v_gene: TRBV7-8
d_gene: .
CDR3aa: CASSPLEGVAFF
CDR3nt: TGTGCCAGCAGCCCCCTGGAGGGTGTGGCTTTCTTT

j_gene: TRBJ2-7
abundance: .
v_gene: TRBV6-1
d_gene: .
CDR3aa: CASSEARGTRNYEQYF
CDR3nt: TGTGCCAGCAGTGAAGCTCGTGGGACAAGGAACTACGAGCAGTACTTC

j_gene: TRBJ2-7
abundance: .
v_gene: TRBV27
d_gene: TRBD1
CDR3aa: CASSFSSSARDRVYEQYF
CDR3nt: TGTGCCAGCAGTTTTTCCAGCTCAGCTCGGGACAGGGTTTACGAGCAGTACTTC

j_gene: TRBJ1-1
abundance: .
v_gene: TRBV12-5
d_gene: .
CDR3aa: CASGFDRNTEAFF
CDR3nt: TGTGCTAGTGGTTTCGACAGGAACACTGAAGCTTTCTTT

j_gene: TRBJ2-2
abundance: .
v_gene: TRBV28
d_gene: .
CDR3aa: CASRTGTISTGELFF
CDR3nt: TGTGCCAGCAGAACCGGGACAATAAGCACCGGGGAGCTGTTTTTT

j_gene: TRBJ2-1
abundance: once
v_gene: TRBV5-1
d_gene: .
CDR3aa: CASSLFQRQNNEQFF
CDR3nt: TGCGCCAGCAGCTTGTTCCAGCGGCAGAACAATGAGCAGTTCTTC

j_gene: TRBJ2-7
abundance: .
v_gene: TRBV28
d_gene: .
CDR3aa: CASQTDPAYEQYF
CDR3nt: TGTGCCAGCCAGACAGATCCAGCCTACGAGCAGTACTTC

j_gene: TRBJ2-5
abundance: .
v_gene: TRBV5-6
d_gene: TRBD1
CDR3aa: CASSPTGVVKTQYF
CDR3nt: TGTGCCAGCAGCCCGACAGGGGTCGTGAAGACCCAGTACTTC

j_gene: TRBJ2-3
abundance: .
v_gene: TRBV2
d_gene: .
CDR3aa: CASSVVVTTTDTQYF
CDR3nt: TGTGCCAGCAGTGTGGTAGTCACCACCACAGATACGCAGTATTTT

j_gene: TRBJ2-7
abundance: .
v_gene: TRBV9
d_gene: .
CDR3aa: CASSVGEDSSYEQYF
CDR3nt: TGTGCCAGCAGCGTAGGGGAAGACAGCTCCTACGAGCAGTACTTC

j_gene: TRBJ2-7
abundance: few
v_gene: TRBV5-6
d_gene: .
CDR3aa: CASSMVIGREQYF
CDR3nt: TGTGCCAGCAGCATGGTTATTGGCCGCGAGCAGTACTTC

j_gene: TRBJ2-2
abundance: .
v_gene: TRBV11-2
d_gene: .
CDR3aa: CASSLAFQGTTGELFF
CDR3nt: TGTGCCAGCAGCTTAGCGTTCCAGGGGACCACCGGGGAGCTGTTTTTT

j_gene: TRBJ2-5
abundance: .
v_gene: TRBV6-2/TRBV6-3
d_gene: TRBD2
CDR3aa: CASSRPGLAFQETQYF
CDR3nt: TGTGCCAGCAGTCGTCCGGGACTAGCGTTTCAAGAGACCCAGTACTTC

j_gene: TRBJ2-7
abundance: .
v_gene: TRBV7-9
d_gene: TRBD1
CDR3aa: CASSPRLSGGEQYF
CDR3nt: TGTGCCAGCAGCCCCAGGTTATCAGGGGGCGAGCAGTACTTC

j_gene: TRBJ1-6
abundance: .
v_gene: TRBV30
d_gene: .
CDR3aa: CAYNRETYNSPLHF
CDR3nt: TGTGCCTACAACCGGGAAACCTATAATTCACCCCTCCACTTT

j_gene: TRBJ2-2
abundance: .
v_gene: TRBV5-1
d_gene: TRBD2
CDR3aa: CASSFQGGDTGELFF
CDR3nt: TGCGCCAGCAGCTTCCAGGGAGGGGACACCGGGGAGCTGTTTTTT

j_gene: TRBJ2-1
abundance: .
v_gene: TRBV7-7
d_gene: .
CDR3aa: CASSSSSYNEQFF
CDR3nt: TGTGCTAGCAGCTCCTCCTCCTACAATGAGCAGTTCTTC

j_gene: TRBJ2-7
abundance: .
v_gene: TRBV4-3
d_gene: TRBD1
CDR3aa: CASSQDGPGGYEQYF
CDR3nt: TGCGCCAGCAGCCAAGATGGGCCAGGGGGCTACGAGCAGTACTTC

j_gene: TRBJ2-1
abundance: .
v_gene: TRBV29-1
d_gene: TRBD2
CDR3aa: CSVGLAANEQFF
CDR3nt: TGCAGCGTCGGACTAGCGGCCAATGAGCAGTTCTTC

j_gene: TRBJ1-6
abundance: .
v_gene: TRBV27
d_gene: TRBD1
CDR3aa: CASSARQGNNSPLHF
CDR3nt: TGTGCCAGCAGTGCCCGACAGGGGAACAATTCACCCCTCCACTTT

j_gene: TRBJ2-3
abundance: .
v_gene: TRBV5-4
d_gene: .
CDR3aa: CASSLKAGPDTDTQYF
CDR3nt: TGTGCCAGCAGCCTTAAAGCGGGCCCGGACACAGATACGCAGTATTTT

j_gene: TRBJ1-2
abundance: .
v_gene: TRBV6-2/TRBV6-3
d_gene: .
CDR3aa: CASSLDYGYTF
CDR3nt: TGTGCCAGCAGTCTCGACTATGGCTACACCTTC

j_gene: TRBJ2-3
abundance: .
v_gene: TRBV2
d_gene: TRBD1
CDR3aa: CASSETRDSHTQYF
CDR3nt: TGTGCCAGCAGTGAGACGAGGGACAGCCATACGCAGTATTTT

j_gene: TRBJ2-3
abundance: .
v_gene: TRBV14
d_gene: .
CDR3aa: CASREQHTDTQYF
CDR3nt: TGTGCCAGCAGAGAACAGCACACAGATACGCAGTATTTT

j_gene: TRBJ2-7
abundance: .
v_gene: TRBV7-2
d_gene: .
CDR3aa: CASSLGGRGYEQYF
CDR3nt: TGTGCCAGCAGCTTGGGGGGTCGGGGCTACGAGCAGTACTTC

j_gene: TRBJ1-1
abundance: .
v_gene: TRBV19
d_gene: .
CDR3aa: CASSKRQNTEAFF
CDR3nt: TGTGCCAGTAGTAAACGACAGAACACTGAAGCTTTCTTT

j_gene: TRBJ2-7
abundance: few
v_gene: TRBV11-1
d_gene: TRBD1
CDR3aa: CASSLALRDRVYEQYF
CDR3nt: TGTGCCAGCAGCTTAGCGCTAAGGGACAGGGTCTACGAGCAGTACTTC

j_gene: TRBJ2-2
abundance: .
v_gene: TRBV6-2/TRBV6-3
d_gene: .
CDR3aa: CASSEVQGSTGELFF
CDR3nt: TGTGCCAGCAGTGAGGTACAGGGTTCCACCGGGGAGCTGTTTTTT

j_gene: TRBJ2-5
abundance: few
v_gene: TRBV5-4
d_gene: TRBD1
CDR3aa: CASSGADRGETQYF
CDR3nt: TGTGCCAGCAGCGGTGCCGACAGGGGAGAGACCCAGTACTTC

j_gene: TRBJ1-1
abundance: .
v_gene: TRBV30
d_gene: TRBD1
CDR3aa: CAWRRTLTGDNTEAFF
CDR3nt: TGTGCCTGGAGGAGGACCTTAACAGGGGACAACACTGAAGCTTTCTTT

j_gene: TRBJ2-2
abundance: .
v_gene: TRBV3-1/TRBV3-2
d_gene: TRBD1
CDR3aa: CASSHPGQGAGELFF
CDR3nt: TGTGCCAGCAGCCACCCGGGACAGGGTGCCGGGGAGCTGTTTTTT

j_gene: TRBJ1-1
abundance: few
v_gene: TRBV6-5
d_gene: .
CDR3aa: CASSPTGTTEAFF
CDR3nt: TGTGCCAGCAGTCCCACAGGGACCACTGAAGCTTTCTTT

j_gene: TRBJ1-5
abundance: .
v_gene: TRBV7-2
d_gene: .
CDR3aa: CASSLVGQGHNQPQHF
CDR3nt: TGTGCCAGCAGCTTAGTGGGGCAGGGTCACAATCAGCCCCAGCATTTT

j_gene: TRBJ2-1
abundance: many
v_gene: TRBV6-2/TRBV6-3
d_gene: TRBD2
CDR3aa: CASSYGGSRIDEQFF
CDR3nt: TGTGCCAGCAGTTACGGCGGGAGTAGGATCGATGAGCAGTTCTTC

j_gene: TRBJ1-1
abundance: .
v_gene: TRBV14
d_gene: TRBD1
CDR3aa: CASSRIDRGKTEAFF
CDR3nt: TGTGCCAGCAGCCGGATAGACAGGGGAAAAACTGAAGCTTTCTTT

j_gene: TRBJ2-3
abundance: .
v_gene: TRBV6-6
d_gene: TRBD1
CDR3aa: CASRHRPTGPGDTQYF
CDR3nt: TGTGCCAGCAGGCATCGTCCGACAGGGCCGGGGGATACGCAGTATTTT

j_gene: TRBJ2-7
abundance: .
v_gene: TRBV16
d_gene: TRBD1
CDR3aa: CASSQTGTGAAEQYF
CDR3nt: TGTGCCAGCAGCCAAACCGGGACAGGGGCCGCCGAGCAGTACTTC

j_gene: TRBJ1-2
abundance: .
v_gene: TRBV7-2
d_gene: TRBD1
CDR3aa: CASSLQDRGLRNYGYTF
CDR3nt: TGTGCCAGCAGCTTGCAGGACAGGGGGCTTAGGAACTATGGCTACACCTTC

j_gene: TRBJ1-1
abundance: .
v_gene: TRBV21-1
d_gene: .
CDR3aa: CASSTPDRQTEAFF
CDR3nt: TGTGCCAGCAGCACTCCAGACAGGCAGACTGAAGCTTTCTTT

j_gene: TRBJ1-1
abundance: .
v_gene: TRBV6-2/TRBV6-3
d_gene: .
CDR3aa: CASSYSGGEAFF
CDR3nt: TGTGCCAGCAGTTACTCAGGGGGTGAAGCTTTCTTT

j_gene: TRBJ1-1
abundance: .
v_gene: TRBV7-2
d_gene: .
CDR3aa: CASTLRGRGTEAFF
CDR3nt: TGTGCCAGCACCTTAAGAGGCAGGGGCACTGAAGCTTTCTTT

j_gene: TRBJ2-7
abundance: .
v_gene: TRBV10-2
d_gene: TRBD1
CDR3aa: CASSEGQGSYEQYF
CDR3nt: TGCGCCAGCAGTGAGGGACAGGGGAGCTACGAGCAGTACTTC

j_gene: TRBJ2-2
abundance: .
v_gene: TRBV6-5
d_gene: .
CDR3aa: CASSPWRGGELFF
CDR3nt: TGTGCCAGCAGCCCCTGGCGCGGCGGGGAGCTGTTTTTT

j_gene: TRBJ2-3
abundance: .
v_gene: TRBV10-1
d_gene: .
CDR3aa: CASSGTAGDTQYF
CDR3nt: TGCGCCAGCAGCGGGACAGCGGGAGATACGCAGTATTTT

j_gene: TRBJ2-3
abundance: .
v_gene: TRBV29-1
d_gene: TRBD1
CDR3aa: CSVVRGLADTQYF
CDR3nt: TGCAGCGTTGTCAGGGGGCTCGCAGATACGCAGTATTTT

j_gene: TRBJ1-1
abundance: .
v_gene: TRBV9
d_gene: .
CDR3aa: CASSVGRTTEAFF
CDR3nt: TGTGCCAGCAGCGTCGGGAGGACCACTGAAGCTTTCTTT

j_gene: TRBJ2-7
abundance: .
v_gene: TRBV4-3
d_gene: .
CDR3aa: CASSQDFRDTIYEQYF
CDR3nt: TGCGCCAGCAGCCAAGATTTCCGGGACACAATCTACGAGCAGTACTTC

j_gene: TRBJ2-3
abundance: .
v_gene: TRBV5-5
d_gene: .
CDR3aa: CASSLGGTDTQYF
CDR3nt: TGTGCCAGCAGCCTAGGGGGCACAGATACGCAGTATTTT

j_gene: TRBJ2-6
abundance: once
v_gene: TRBV7-3
d_gene: TRBD1
CDR3aa: CASGRDSSSGANVLTF
CDR3nt: TGTGCCAGTGGCCGGGACAGCTCTTCTGGGGCCAACGTCCTGACTTTC

j_gene: TRBJ2-1
abundance: .
v_gene: TRBV4-1
d_gene: TRBD2
CDR3aa: CASSPPGLSGMNEQFF
CDR3nt: TGCGCCAGCAGCCCCCCGGGGCTTAGCGGGATGAATGAGCAGTTCTTC

j_gene: TRBJ2-7
abundance: few
v_gene: TRBV14
d_gene: .
CDR3aa: CASSRRGGTGTYEQYF
CDR3nt: TGTGCCAGCAGCCGTAGGGGAGGGACAGGTACCTACGAGCAGTACTTC

j_gene: TRBJ2-2
abundance: .
v_gene: TRBV7-9
d_gene: TRBD2
CDR3aa: CASSLGLAGEAGELFF
CDR3nt: TGTGCCAGCAGCTTAGGACTAGCGGGAGAGGCCGGGGAGCTGTTTTTT

j_gene: TRBJ2-1
abundance: once
v_gene: TRBV14
d_gene: TRBD2
CDR3aa: CASSPSAGASRYNEQFF
CDR3nt: TGTGCCAGCAGCCCATCAGCGGGGGCCTCTCGCTACAATGAGCAGTTCTTC

j_gene: TRBJ1-2
abundance: .
v_gene: TRBV29-1
d_gene: .
CDR3aa: CSVEDLQVYGYTF
CDR3nt: TGCAGCGTTGAAGATCTCCAGGTCTATGGCTACACCTTC